This T cell receptor (beta chain) came from a study of vaccination and CD4 T cells after COVID-19. For the study at large: The convalescents were made up of six males and four females, two of whom were Hispanic. Cells received overlapping spike peptides from SARS-CoV-2, HCoV-NL63, HCoV-OC43 and HCoV-229E as stimulation. Study-level results: Of the reactive clones in convalescent patients, a median approximately 89% showed up only post-vaccination.

As concerns this clonotype: Its antigen is unknown.

As to treatment: roughly nine-day PBMC culture with coronavirus spike peptide pools or control peptides (ViraFEST assay). In the ViraFEST assay, peptide-pool expansion preceded TCR sequencing of expanded clonotypes. Germline loops: CDR1 DFQATT, CDR2 SNEGSKA (reference sequence). Trimming stripped 7 bases from V and 2 bases from J, with 11 bases between. CDR3 length: 12 residues. An Oncomine TCR Beta short-read assay was used to sequence the DNA from cultured CD4+ T cells. TCRdb re-called the PCR reads with MiXCR, one entry per CDR3 protein. Here the sample spans about 16,000 distinct CDR3 sequences, around 60% being singletons.

Sequenced input: CD4+ T cells from blood, cultured in vitro. This chain links TRBV20-1 with TRBJ1-1, with D possibly being TRBD1 (5 bases). The receptor was derived from a human donor who had recovered from COVID-19. The CDR3 loop is CSVWDGNTEAFF. CDR3 bases: TGCAGTGTGTGGGACGGTAACACTGAAGCTTTCTTT.